Below are 16 T cell receptor beta chains sequenced from a single sample in a study of human thymus T cells. The table came from immunoSEQ multiplex PCR; TCRdb's copy has only in-frame clones and leaves some out. The profile shows 100,000 to 150,000 clones, around 94% of them singletons. During corrective heart surgery, resections were taken, and the thymus tissue came from them. Input material: thymus tissue. These receptors all come from a boy under two years old with a congenital heart defect but otherwise immunologically healthy.

The rearrangement links TRBV2 to TRBJ2-3, with D perhaps assigned TRBD1 or TRBD2 (5 bases each). The germline gives CDR1 SNHLY, CDR2 FYNNEI. The ends were cut back, 9 bases at V and 1 base at J, with 17 bases in the middle. The CDR3 totals 15 residues. CDR3 DNA: TGTGCCAGTCGCTGGGGACCAACGGGCACAGATACGCAGTATTTT. Protein: CASRWGPTGTDTQYF.

V is TRBV7-9 and J is TRBJ1-2; D is unresolved. The ends were cut back, 3 bases at V and 8 bases at J, with 13 bases in the middle. Germline CDR1 is SEHNR and CDR2 is FQNEAQ (reference sequence). This CDR3 has 13 residues. The CDR3 DNA reads TGTGCCAGCAGCTTTCCCATATGGTACGGCTACACCTTC. As protein: CASSFPIWYGYTF. The full variable domain, its missing parts supplied by reference TRBV7-9 and TRBJ1-2, is DTGVSQNPRHKITKRGQNVTFRCDPISEHNRLYWYRQTLGQGPEFLTYFQNEAQLEKSRLLSDRFSAERPKGSFSTLEIQRTEQGDSAMYLCASSFPIWYGYTFGSGTRLTVV.

The chain uses TRBV5-6 and TRBJ2-3; 7 positions match TRBD2. Germline CDR1 is SGHDT and CDR2 is YYEEEE. V dropped 6 bases and J dropped 0; count of bases not matched to a gene: 16. There are 18 residues in the CDR3. The CDR3 here is CASNSGPSRGDSTDTQYF. The CDR3 nucleotides are TGTGCCAGCAACTCCGGACCCAGCCGGGGGGATAGCACAGATACGCAGTATTTT.

The genes are TRBV25-1 and TRBJ2-5; D may be TRBD2 (6 bases). V shed 6 bases and J shed 3 bases, with 17 bases lying between them. CDR1 and CDR2 (germline): MGHDK, SYGVNS. The CDR3 contains 15 residues. CDR3 DNA sequence: TGTGCCAGCAGCCCGATGGGTTCGGGGGAAGAGACCCAGTACTTC. Amino acids: CASSPMGSGEETQYF.

The chain uses TRBV19 and TRBJ2-3; 8 positions match TRBD2. The trim removed 3 bases at V and 0 bases at J, leaving 5 bases unmatched. Germline CDR1 is LNHDA and CDR2 is SQIVND (reference sequence). This CDR3 is built from 16 residues. This chain's CDR3 is CASSIRLATSTDTQYF. In DNA, the CDR3 is TGTGCCAGTAGTATTCGACTAGCGACTAGCACAGATACGCAGTATTTT.

J is TRBJ2-3 and V is TRBV5-1; TRBD1 or TRBD2 may be the D gene (5 bases each). V shed 3 bases and J shed 2 bases, with 16 bases lying between them. The CDR3 consists of 16 residues. Germline CDR1 and CDR2: SGHRS and YFSETQ. In nucleotides, the CDR3 is TGCGCCAGCAGCTCTGACCGGGACGGAGACACAGATACGCAGTATTTT. Translating gives CASSSDRDGDTDTQYF.

The rearrangement links TRBV28 to TRBJ1-2, with TRBD1 identical over 10 bases. The CDR3 length is 15 residues. J was trimmed by 6 bases and V by 7 bases; bases with no gene match: 11. Germline values: CDR1 MDHEN, CDR2 SYDVKM. The CDR3 sequence is CASTLGDRGPHGYTF. In nucleotides, the CDR3 is TGTGCCAGCACCCTGGGCGACAGGGGGCCGCATGGCTACACCTTC.

V gene TRBV2 combines with J gene TRBJ2-3; 7 nucleotides align to TRBD2. This CDR3 is built from 17 residues. V gave up 6 bases and J gave up 1 base; unmatched junction bases: 13. Germline CDR1 reads SNHLY; CDR2 reads FYNNEI. CDR3 nucleotides: TGTGCCAGCAGGGACCCCCACGTGGCGGGGGGCACAGATACGCAGTATTTT. This encodes CASRDPHVAGGTDTQYF.

V is TRBV10-2 and J is TRBJ2-7; 9 nucleotides agree with TRBD1. Trimming at V came to 0 bases and at J to 6 bases, leaving 12 bases not matched to a gene. The CDR3 is made up of 17 amino acids. Germline CDR1 WSHSY, CDR2 SAAADI. CDR3 DNA: TGCGCCAGCAGTGAGTCGCCTGGGACAGGGCGGAAAGGCGAGCAGTACTTC. It is translated as CASSESPGTGRKGEQYF.

The rearrangement uses TRBV7-9 and TRBJ2-3; 12 nucleotides match TRBD2. After removal of 5 bases from V and 6 bases from J, the junction contained 15 bases not matched to a gene. Looked up from germline, CDR1 is SEHNR and CDR2 is FQNEAQ (reference sequence). CDR3 length: 18 amino acids. CDR3 in DNA: TGTGCCAGCAGCGTAACTAGCGGGGGGTTTAACCTCGGGGATACGCAGTATTTT. This codes for CASSVTSGGFNLGDTQYF. Combining the CDR3 with reference TRBV7-9 and TRBJ2-3 gives the whole variable domain DTGVSQNPRHKITKRGQNVTFRCDPISEHNRLYWYRQTLGQGPEFLTYFQNEAQLEKSRLLSDRFSAERPKGSFSTLEIQRTEQGDSAMYLCASSVTSGGFNLGDTQYFGPGTRLTVL.

The J gene is TRBJ1-4, the V gene TRBV18; D call uncertain. CDR3 length: 17 residues. V lost 4 bases, J lost 0 bases, and 15 bases lay in between. Germline loops: CDR1 KGHSH, CDR2 LQKENI. CDR3 residues: CASSHNPISSTNEKLFF. The CDR3 coding sequence is TGTGCCAGCTCACATAACCCCATTTCCTCAACTAATGAAAAACTGTTTTTT.

The rearrangement uses TRBV2 and TRBJ1-1, with D maybe TRBD1 (5 bases). This CDR3 comprises 20 residues. Trimming cost V 0 bases and J 2 bases, with 25 bases left between them. Germline loops: CDR1 SNHLY, CDR2 FYNNEI. Here the CDR3 reads CASSEARVAPRDGRNTEAFF. In DNA, the CDR3 is TGTGCCAGCAGTGAAGCGCGGGTCGCCCCGAGGGACGGACGCAACACTGAAGCTTTCTTT.

The V and J genes are TRBV7-3 and TRBJ2-6, with D possibly called TRBD1 or TRBD2 (5 bases each). Germline V gene lookup returns CDR1 SGHTA and CDR2 FQGTGA. The length of the CDR3 is 18 residues. Trimming stripped 2 bases from V and 2 bases from J, with 16 bases between. The CDR3 DNA reads TGTGCCAGCAGCTTATATCGGGGCGCACGTGCTGGGGCCAACGTCCTGACTTTC. Translated, it gives CASSLYRGARAGANVLTF.

V and J are TRBV19 and TRBJ2-1; 11 nucleotides agree with TRBD2. Germline V gene lookup returns CDR1 LNHDA and CDR2 SQIVND (reference sequence). This CDR3 comprises 16 residues. V dropped 3 bases and J dropped 0; count of bases not matched to a gene: 1. CDR3 residues: CASSITSGGSYNEQFF. CDR3 in DNA: TGTGCCAGTAGTATTACTAGCGGGGGCTCCTACAATGAGCAGTTCTTC. Variable domain in full (rest from reference TRBV19 and TRBJ2-1): DGGITQSPKYLFRKEGQNVTLSCEQNLNHDAMYWYRQDPGQGLRLIYYSQIVNDFQKGDIAEGYSVSREKKESFPLTVTSAQKNPTAFYLCASSITSGGSYNEQFFGPGTRLTVL.

The chain recombines TRBV5-6 with TRBJ2-1; 7 nucleotides match TRBD2. Unmatched junction bases numbered 8, after V lost 5 bases and J lost 12 bases. The CDR3 spans 12 residues. CDR1 is SGHDT, CDR2 YYEEEE, per germline. This chain's CDR3 is CASRRGGGRQFF. CDR3 sequence (DNA): TGTGCCAGCAGGAGGGGCGGGGGAAGGCAGTTCTTC.

This clone has a single count. The CDR3, as DNA: TGTGCCAGCAGCTTAGAATGGCAGGGGACTAGCACAGATACGCAGTATTTT. Protein sequence: CASSLEWQGTSTDTQYF. The chain is built from TRBV7-6 and TRBJ2-3, with D perhaps TRBD1 or TRBD2 (6 bases each). The V end lost 1 base, the J end lost 0 bases, and 14 bases lay between the germline ends. The CDR3 totals 17 residues. The germline CDR1 and CDR2 sequences are SGHVS and FNYEAQ.